Sequencing of this TCR beta chain was carried out in a study of T cells after yellow fever vaccination. Looked up from germline, CDR1 is SGHVS and CDR2 is FQNEAQ. V was pared by 5 bases and J by 10 bases, with 20 bases between. The CDR3 has 15 residues. The authors made TCR cDNA by 5'RACE template switching, adding a universal primer site and UMIs. TCRdb called the 5' RACE reads again in MiXCR, with one record for every CDR3 protein. This sample has more than 300,000 distinct CDR3 sequences, with 9.5% to 12% found just once. The study's findings and limits: Only a minor proportion of clonotypes was detected across both CD4 and CD8 compartments. Abundant bulk-derived clonotypes could contaminate FACS-sorted repertoires. A secondary response was less intense yet reached its peak sooner, at day 5 versus 15.

This clonotype was seen more than once but under ten times. Antigen: not known. The TCR was taken from a man aged 18 to 30 who received the YFV17D yellow fever vaccine. The chain is built from TRBV7-8 and TRBJ1-4; D may be TRBD1 (5 bases). Sequencing was performed on CD4+ T cells sorted from PBMCs, taken 45 days after the yellow fever booster vaccination. The CDR3 bases are TGTGCCAGCAGCCACGGGGGAGAGGGGACGGGAAAACTGTTTTTT. Translation: CASSHGGEGTGKLFF. Together with reference TRBV7-8 and TRBJ1-4, the CDR3 gives the full variable domain: GAGVSQSPRYKVAKRGQDVALRCDPISGHVSLFWYQQALGQGPEFLTYFQNEAQLDKSGLPSDRFFAERPEGSVSTLKIQRTQQEDSAVYLCASSHGGEGTGKLFFGSGTQLSVL.